This TCR beta chain derives from a study of technical replicates of blood from a handful of donors. Method: immunoSEQ multiplex PCR; TCRdb's copy keeps in-frame clones and lacks some. The table includes under 50,000 clones, over 95% detected once. Per germline, CDR1 SGHNT and CDR2 YYREEE (reference sequence). The ends lost 4 bases at V and 4 bases at J; junction bases unmatched: 2. The CDR3 has 14 residues. The TCR comes from a human donor in good health. V gene TRBV5-4 combines with J gene TRBJ2-1, with 10 positions matching TRBD2. The sample consisted of T cells isolated from PBMCs. CDR3 in DNA: TGTGCCAGCAGCGCTAGCGGGAGTTACAATGAGCAGTTCTTC. Translating gives CASSASGSYNEQFF.